The T cell receptor (beta chain) under discussion was sequenced for a study of T cells in tumors after PD-1 blockade. For the study at large: No patient had prior checkpoint blockade, systemic immunosuppression, or radiotherapy within 4 weeks.

About this clone: The antigen is undetermined.

The protocol was immunoSEQ multiplex PCR, while the TCRdb copy is restricted to in-frame clones and leaves out a portion. The sample shows 15,000 or so clones, roughly 80% of them seen only once. Overall study findings and caveats: Peripheral recruitment is suggested, as some novel exhausted tumor clones were in pre-treatment blood.

This clonotype was sampled from a human donor with basal cell carcinoma. The sample in question was PBMCs, obtained after anti-PD-1 treatment.

CDR3 region: CASSQKRTSGSGEQYF. DNA of the CDR3: TGTGCCAGCAGCCAAAAGAGGACTAGCGGGAGTGGGGAGCAGTATTTT. The chain is built from TRBV4-2 and TRBJ2-3; 13 bases line up with TRBD2. This CDR3 has 16 amino acids. Trimming at V came to 2 bases and at J to 11 bases, leaving 10 bases not matched to a gene. Germline CDR1 and CDR2: LGHNA and YNFKEQ.